This T cell receptor beta chain was documented in a study of CD8 T cells in ankylosing spondylitis. Findings of the study overall: It appeared that ankylosing spondylitis blood was characterized by a TCR beta motif of several highly homologous variants.

Germline CDR1 and CDR2: SNHLY and FYNNEI. This CDR3 contains 14 residues. The germline V and J ends were trimmed by 4 bases and 3 bases, with 12 bases remaining between them. For TCR beta, libraries came from quantitative 5'-RACE with molecular barcodes. TCRdb called the 5' RACE reads again in MiXCR, with one record for every CDR3 protein. The table lists 250,000 or so distinct CDR3 sequences, roughly a tenth of them singletons, with about 3% in the top ten. This clonotype was seen once. Its antigen is as yet unknown. The sequenced sample consisted of blood, either unsorted or a sorted T cell fraction (not recorded which). This clonotype was obtained from a male donor with ankylosing spondylitis or in good health (not recorded which). V gene TRBV2 combines with J gene TRBJ1-1; D remains ambiguous. The CDR3 DNA follows: TGTGCCAGCAGTGTGTTGCAAAGGGACACTGAAGCTTTCTTT. Translated: CASSVLQRDTEAFF.